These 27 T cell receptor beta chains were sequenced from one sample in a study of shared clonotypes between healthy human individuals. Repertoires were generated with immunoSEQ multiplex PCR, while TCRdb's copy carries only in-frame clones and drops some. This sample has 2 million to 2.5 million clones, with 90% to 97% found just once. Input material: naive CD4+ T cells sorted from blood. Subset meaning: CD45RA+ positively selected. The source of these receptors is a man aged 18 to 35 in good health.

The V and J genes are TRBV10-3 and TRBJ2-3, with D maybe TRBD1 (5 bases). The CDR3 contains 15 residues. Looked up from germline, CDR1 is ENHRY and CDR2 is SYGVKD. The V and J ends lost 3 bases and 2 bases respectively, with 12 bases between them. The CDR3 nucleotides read TGTGCCATCAGTGAAATCGTCAGGGACACAGATACGCAGTATTTT. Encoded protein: CAISEIVRDTDTQYF.

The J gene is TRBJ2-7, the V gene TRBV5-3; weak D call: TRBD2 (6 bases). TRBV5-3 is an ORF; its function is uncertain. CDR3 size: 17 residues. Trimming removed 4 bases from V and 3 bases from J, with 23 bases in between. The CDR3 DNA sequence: TGTGCCAGAAGCCCTCTATCCCCGGGGGACTGTGACTACGAGCAGTACTTC. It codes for CARSPLSPGDCDYEQYF.

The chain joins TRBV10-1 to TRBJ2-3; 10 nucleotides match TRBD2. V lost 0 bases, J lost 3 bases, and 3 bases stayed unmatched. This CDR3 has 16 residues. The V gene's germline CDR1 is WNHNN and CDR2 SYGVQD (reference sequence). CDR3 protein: CASSESASGRTDTQYF. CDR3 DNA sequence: TGCGCCAGCAGTGAGTCCGCTAGCGGGAGAACAGATACGCAGTATTTT.

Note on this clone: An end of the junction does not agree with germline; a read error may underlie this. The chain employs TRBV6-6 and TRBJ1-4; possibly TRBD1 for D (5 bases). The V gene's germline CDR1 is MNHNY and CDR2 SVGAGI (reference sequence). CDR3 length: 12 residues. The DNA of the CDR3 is TGTGCCAGCAGATCATTAGCGGGCCAACAGGCGTTT. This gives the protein CASRSLAGQQAF.

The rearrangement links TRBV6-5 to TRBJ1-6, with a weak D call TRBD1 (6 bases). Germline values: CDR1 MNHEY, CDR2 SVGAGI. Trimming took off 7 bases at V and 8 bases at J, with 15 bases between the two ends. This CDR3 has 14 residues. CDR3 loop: CASTSRGRYSPLHF. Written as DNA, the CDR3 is TGTGCCAGCACGAGCAGGGGAAGGTATTCACCCCTCCACTTT.

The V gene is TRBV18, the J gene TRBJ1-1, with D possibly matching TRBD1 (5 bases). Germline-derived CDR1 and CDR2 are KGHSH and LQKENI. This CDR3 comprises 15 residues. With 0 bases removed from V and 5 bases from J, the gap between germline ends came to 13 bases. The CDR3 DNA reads TGTGCCAGCTCACCACCCCAGGGTGGCAGTACTGAAGCTTTCTTT. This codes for CASSPPQGGSTEAFF.

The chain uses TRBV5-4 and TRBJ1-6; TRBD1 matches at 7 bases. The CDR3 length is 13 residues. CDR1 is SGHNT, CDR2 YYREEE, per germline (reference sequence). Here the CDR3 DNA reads TGTGCGGGGAGCCAGGGGGTAAATTCACCCCTCCACTTT. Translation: CAGSQGVNSPLHF. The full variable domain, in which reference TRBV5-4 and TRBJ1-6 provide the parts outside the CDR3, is ETGVTQSPTHLIKTRGQQVTLRCSSQSGHNTVSWYQQALGQGPQFIFQYYREEENGRGNFPPRFSGLQFPNYSSELNVNALELDDSALYLCAGSQGVNSPLHFGNGTRLTVT.

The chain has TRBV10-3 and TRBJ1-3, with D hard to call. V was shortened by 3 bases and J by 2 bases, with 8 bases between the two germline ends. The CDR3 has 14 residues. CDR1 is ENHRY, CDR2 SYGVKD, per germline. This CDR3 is CAISEAVAGNTIYF. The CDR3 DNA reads TGTGCCATCAGTGAAGCGGTTGCTGGAAACACCATATATTTT.

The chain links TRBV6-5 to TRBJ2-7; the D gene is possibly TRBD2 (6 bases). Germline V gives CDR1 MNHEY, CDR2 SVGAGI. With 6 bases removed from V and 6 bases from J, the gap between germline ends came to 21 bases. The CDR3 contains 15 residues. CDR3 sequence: CASSRGGPRGVEQYF. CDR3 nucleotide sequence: TGTGCCAGCAGCCGAGGTGGTCCACGCGGGGTCGAGCAGTACTTC.

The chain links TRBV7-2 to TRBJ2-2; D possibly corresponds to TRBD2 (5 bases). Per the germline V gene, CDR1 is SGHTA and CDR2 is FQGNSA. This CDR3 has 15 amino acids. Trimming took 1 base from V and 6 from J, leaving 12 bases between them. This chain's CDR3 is CASSLVVGAPGELFF. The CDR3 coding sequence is TGTGCCAGCAGCTTAGTAGTGGGAGCCCCCGGGGAGCTGTTTTTT.

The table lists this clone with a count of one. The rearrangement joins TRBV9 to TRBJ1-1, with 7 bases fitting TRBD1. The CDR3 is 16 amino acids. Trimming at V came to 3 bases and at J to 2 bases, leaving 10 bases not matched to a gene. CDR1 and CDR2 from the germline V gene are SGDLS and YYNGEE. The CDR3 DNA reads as TGTGCCAGCAGCGCCACCGCGGGACAGAAAAACACTGAAGCTTTCTTT. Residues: CASSATAGQKNTEAFF.

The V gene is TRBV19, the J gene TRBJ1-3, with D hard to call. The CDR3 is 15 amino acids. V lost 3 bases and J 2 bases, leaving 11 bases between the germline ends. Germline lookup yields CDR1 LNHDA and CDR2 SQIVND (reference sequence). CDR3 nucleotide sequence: TGTGCCAGTAGTATTAAGGGATCAGCTGGAAACACCATATATTTT. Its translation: CASSIKGSAGNTIYF.

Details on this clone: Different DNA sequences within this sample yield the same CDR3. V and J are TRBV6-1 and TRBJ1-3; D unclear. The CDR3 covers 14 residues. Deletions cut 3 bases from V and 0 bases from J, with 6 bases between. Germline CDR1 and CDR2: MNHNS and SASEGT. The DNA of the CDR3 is TGTGCCAGCAGTGAGTTGATCTCTGGAAACACCATATATTTT. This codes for CASSELISGNTIYF.

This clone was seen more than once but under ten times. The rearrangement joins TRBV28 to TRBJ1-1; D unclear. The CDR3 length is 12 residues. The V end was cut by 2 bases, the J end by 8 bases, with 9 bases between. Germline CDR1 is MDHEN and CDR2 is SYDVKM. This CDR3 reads CASSLVGREAFF. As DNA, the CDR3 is TGTGCCAGCAGTTTAGTCGGCAGAGAAGCTTTCTTT.

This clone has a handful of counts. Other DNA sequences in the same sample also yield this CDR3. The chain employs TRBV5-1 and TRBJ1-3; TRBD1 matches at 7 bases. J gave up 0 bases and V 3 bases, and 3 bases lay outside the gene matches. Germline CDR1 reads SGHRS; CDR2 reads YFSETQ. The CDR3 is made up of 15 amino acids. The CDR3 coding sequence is TGCGCCAGCAGCTCGACAGGGCTCTCTGGAAACACCATATATTTT. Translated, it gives CASSSTGLSGNTIYF.

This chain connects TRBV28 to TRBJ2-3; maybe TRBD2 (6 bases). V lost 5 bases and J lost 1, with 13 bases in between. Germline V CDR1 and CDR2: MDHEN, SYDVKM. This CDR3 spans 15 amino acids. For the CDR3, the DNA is TGTGCCAGCAGTCGGGGGAGCCGGGGCACAGATACGCAGTATTTT. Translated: CASSRGSRGTDTQYF.

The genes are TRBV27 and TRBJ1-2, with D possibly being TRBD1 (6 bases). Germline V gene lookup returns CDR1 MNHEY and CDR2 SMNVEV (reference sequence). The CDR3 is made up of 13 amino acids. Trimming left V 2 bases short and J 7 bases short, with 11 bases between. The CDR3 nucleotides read TGTGCCAGCAGTTTACAGGGGATCGGTGGCTACACCTTC. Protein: CASSLQGIGGYTF.

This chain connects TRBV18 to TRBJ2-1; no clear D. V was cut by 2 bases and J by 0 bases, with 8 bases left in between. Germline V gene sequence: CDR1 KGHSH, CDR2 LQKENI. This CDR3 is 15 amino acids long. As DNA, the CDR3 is TGTGCCAGCTCACCAGCGGCGCTCTCCTACAATGAGCAGTTCTTC. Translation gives CASSPAALSYNEQFF.

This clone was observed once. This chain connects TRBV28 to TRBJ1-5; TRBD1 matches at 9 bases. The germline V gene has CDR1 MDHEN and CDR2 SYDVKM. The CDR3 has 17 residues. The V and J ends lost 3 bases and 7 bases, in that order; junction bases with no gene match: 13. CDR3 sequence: CASSFRRWDRDRQPQHF. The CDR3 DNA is TGTGCCAGCAGTTTCAGACGTTGGGACAGGGATCGACAGCCCCAGCATTTT.

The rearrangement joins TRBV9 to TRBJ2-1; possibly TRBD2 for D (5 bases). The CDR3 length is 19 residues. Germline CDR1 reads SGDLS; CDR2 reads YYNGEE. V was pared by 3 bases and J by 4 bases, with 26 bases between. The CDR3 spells CASSAGMIWATAGYNEQFF. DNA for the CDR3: TGTGCCAGCAGCGCCGGGATGATTTGGGCTACCGCCGGATACAATGAGCAGTTCTTC.

The CDR3 is CASRLHPGTGLSEQYF. The CDR3 region has the DNA TGCGCCAGCAGGTTACACCCTGGGACAGGGTTGAGTGAGCAGTACTTC. The J gene is TRBJ2-7, the V gene TRBV10-2; 9 nucleotides line up with TRBD1. After removal of 6 bases from V and 7 bases from J, the junction contained 16 bases not matched to a gene. CDR1 and CDR2 from the germline V gene are WSHSY and SAAADI. This CDR3 contains 16 residues.

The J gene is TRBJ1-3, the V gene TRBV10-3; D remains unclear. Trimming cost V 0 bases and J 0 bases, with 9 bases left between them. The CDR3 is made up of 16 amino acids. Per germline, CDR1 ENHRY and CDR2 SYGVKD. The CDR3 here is CAISESQLFSGNTIYF. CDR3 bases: TGTGCCATCAGTGAGTCGCAGCTGTTCTCTGGAAACACCATATATTTT.

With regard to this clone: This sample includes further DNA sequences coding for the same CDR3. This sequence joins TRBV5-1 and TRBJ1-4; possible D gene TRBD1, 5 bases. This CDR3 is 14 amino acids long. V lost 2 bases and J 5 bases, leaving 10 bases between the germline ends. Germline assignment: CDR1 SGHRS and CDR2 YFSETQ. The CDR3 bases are TGCGCCAGCAGCTTAGGGCAGGGAAATGAAAAACTGTTTTTT. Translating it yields CASSLGQGNEKLFF.

The CDR3 here is CAWRAVPKYGYTF. In DNA form, the CDR3 reads TGTGCCTGGAGGGCAGTACCCAAGTATGGCTACACCTTC. The V gene is TRBV30, the J gene TRBJ1-2; the D is unclear. Germline values: CDR1 GTSNPN, CDR2 SVGIG (reference sequence). The V and J ends lost 3 bases and 5 bases respectively, with 13 bases between them. The CDR3 covers 13 residues.

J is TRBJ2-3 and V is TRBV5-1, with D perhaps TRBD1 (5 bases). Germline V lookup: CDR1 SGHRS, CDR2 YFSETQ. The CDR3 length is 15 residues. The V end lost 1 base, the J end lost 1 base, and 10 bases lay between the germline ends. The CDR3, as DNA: TGCGCCAGCAGCTTGCAGGGCTATCGCACAGATACGCAGTATTTT. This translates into CASSLQGYRTDTQYF.

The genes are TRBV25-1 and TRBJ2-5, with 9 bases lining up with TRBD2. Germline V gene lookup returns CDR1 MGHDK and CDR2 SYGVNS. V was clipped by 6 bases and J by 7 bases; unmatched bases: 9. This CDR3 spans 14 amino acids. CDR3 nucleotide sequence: TGTGCCAGCAGCCAGTCTAGCGGGGTCGGGACCCAGTACTTC. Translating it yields CASSQSSGVGTQYF.

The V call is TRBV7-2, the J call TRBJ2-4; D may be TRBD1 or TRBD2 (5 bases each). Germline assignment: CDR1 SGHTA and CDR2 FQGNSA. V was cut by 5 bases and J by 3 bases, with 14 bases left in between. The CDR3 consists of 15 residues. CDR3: CASSPNGAVKNIQYF. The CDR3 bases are TGTGCCAGCAGCCCTAACGGGGCAGTCAAAAACATTCAGTACTTC.